This T cell receptor beta chain derives from a study of blood T cell repertoires in COVID-19. Study at large: Samples came from the United States, Italy and Spain, spanning acute and convalescent COVID-19.

The ends lost 0 bases at V and 0 bases at J; junction bases unmatched: 1. CDR1 is SGHRS, CDR2 YFSETQ, per germline. The CDR3 sequence is 16 residues long. Original processing methods: Cell counts per sample came from amplifying reference gene primers. Libraries were prepared by immunoSEQ multiplex PCR; TCRdb keeps only in-frame clonotypes and omits some of them. Clone size and V and J calls were adopted from that table, with D and trimming inferred from the DNA. The sample holds 200,000 to 250,000 clones; 83% are singletons and the top ten take around 1.3%. Followed over time, Seattle patients had been enrolled while infection was active.

The chain uses TRBV5-1 and TRBJ2-7, with 12 bases fitting TRBD2. The sequenced material came from peripheral blood. This TCR came from a woman aged 25-40 years with COVID-19, enrolled during active disease. CDR3 in DNA: TGCGCCAGCAGCTTGGAGACTAGCGGGAGCTCCTACGAGCAGTACTTC. This translates into CASSLETSGSSYEQYF.